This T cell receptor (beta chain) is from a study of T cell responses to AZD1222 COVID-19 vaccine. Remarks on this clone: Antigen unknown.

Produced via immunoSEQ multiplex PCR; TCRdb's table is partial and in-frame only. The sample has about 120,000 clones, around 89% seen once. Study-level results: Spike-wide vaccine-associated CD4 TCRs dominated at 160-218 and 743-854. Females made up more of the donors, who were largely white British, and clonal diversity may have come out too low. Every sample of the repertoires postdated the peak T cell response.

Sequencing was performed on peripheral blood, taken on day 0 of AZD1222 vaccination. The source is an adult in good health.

This CDR3 reads CASSRYGPRGEQFF. In DNA, the CDR3 is TGTGCCAGCAGCCGATACGGGCCACGGGGTGAGCAGTTCTTC. The V gene is TRBV3-1 (or the pseudogene TRBV3-2), the J gene TRBJ2-1; the D gene is possibly TRBD2 (5 bases). CDR1 LGHDT and CDR2 YNNKEL come from the germline V gene (reference sequence). V was trimmed by 4 bases and J by 9 bases, leaving 16 bases between them. The CDR3 is 14 amino acids.